The rows below give T cell receptor beta chains drawn from one sample of a study of blood T cell repertoires in COVID-19. Some clones are missing from TCRdb's copy, which holds only in-frame ones; the method was immunoSEQ multiplex PCR. This sample has roughly 100,000 clones, with around nine tenths found just once. The sample was peripheral blood. Every receptor here comes from a woman of 80 years or more with active COVID-19. CDR3s include the opening cysteine and the closing phenylalanine or tryptophan. D genes are given only for firm matches. Not all rows give a size; the values are once, few, many and, for expanded clones, a class.

V,length,D,J,size,DNA,CDR3
TRBV5-1,18,TRBD2,TRBJ2-7,NA,TGCGCCAGCAGCTGGACTAGCGGGAATATAAGGAGCTCCTACGAGCAGTACTTC,CASSWTSGNIRSSYEQYF
TRBV5-6,13,TRBD2,TRBJ2-2,NA,TGTGCCAGCAGCTGGGAGGGCCCCGGGGAGCTGTTTTTT,CASSWEGPGELFF
TRBV7-9,13,NA,TRBJ2-5,NA,TGTGCCAGCAGCCCGGGGTCTCAAGAGACCCAGTACTTC,CASSPGSQETQYF
TRBV3-1/TRBV3-2,15,NA,TRBJ2-7,few,TGTGCCAGCAGCCCCCGGGATGGGGATGGCTACGAGCAGTACTTC,CASSPRDGDGYEQYF
TRBV5-1,14,NA,TRBJ1-5,NA,TGCGCCAGCAGCGATGGACAAGGCAATCAGCCCCAGCATTTT,CASSDGQGNQPQHF
TRBV6-2/TRBV6-3,15,NA,TRBJ2-7,once,TGTGCCAGCAGTTACCGGGGGACCGCCTCCTACGAGCAGTACTTC,CASSYRGTASYEQYF
TRBV7-9,15,TRBD2,TRBJ2-1,NA,TGTGCCAGCACCCCAGCGGGGGCTTCCTACAATGAGCAGTTCTTC,CASTPAGASYNEQFF
TRBV18,16,TRBD2,TRBJ2-1,NA,TGTGCCAGCTCACCTACCGGGACTAGATCCTTAAATGAGCAGTTCTTC,CASSPTGTRSLNEQFF
TRBV1,14,NA,TRBJ2-1,NA,TGCACCAGCAGCCAAGACCGACTAGCCAATGAGCAGTTCTTC,CTSSQDRLANEQFF
TRBV14,18,TRBD2,TRBJ2-5,NA,TGTGCCAGCAGCCAAGTGGCTAGCGGGAGGGCCGGGAAAGAGACCCAGTACTTC,CASSQVASGRAGKETQYF
TRBV7-9,15,TRBD2,TRBJ2-1,NA,TGTGCCAGCAGCCGGGGACGCGGGAGCCTCAATGAGCAGTTCTTC,CASSRGRGSLNEQFF
TRBV23-1,19,NA,TRBJ1-5,NA,TGCGCCAGCAGTCGATTACAGGGCAGCGGCGGATATAGCAATCAGCCCCAGCATTTT,CASSRLQGSGGYSNQPQHF
TRBV5-1,15,NA,TRBJ1-2,NA,TGCGCCAGCAGGCTCCGGGACACGTCCCTCTATGGCTACACCTTC,CASRLRDTSLYGYTF
TRBV19,16,TRBD2,TRBJ2-1,NA,TGTGCCAGTAGTTTTGTTGGGCTAGCGGGAGTTCGAGAGCAGTTCTTC,CASSFVGLAGVREQFF
TRBV18,14,TRBD1,TRBJ2-7,NA,TGTGCCAGCTCACCAGACAGGGGGTTGAACGAGCAGTACTTC,CASSPDRGLNEQYF
TRBV6-2/TRBV6-3,11,NA,TRBJ1-2,NA,TGTGCCAGCAGTTTTCTCTATGGCTACACCTTC,CASSFLYGYTF
TRBV5-5,13,NA,TRBJ2-3,NA,TGTGCCAGCAGCCCTCGGGGTGGGGATACGCAGTATTTT,CASSPRGGDTQYF
TRBV7-3,14,NA,TRBJ1-5,NA,TGTGCCAGCAGCTTTACTGGGGGAGGGCAGCCCCAGCATTTT,CASSFTGGGQPQHF
TRBV28,17,TRBD2,TRBJ2-1,NA,TGTGCCAGCAGCCTTAAATATCTAGCGGGAGGGCCAAATGAGCAGTTCTTC,CASSLKYLAGGPNEQFF
TRBV25-1,17,TRBD2,TRBJ2-2,NA,TGTGCCAGCAGTGACAAAGGGGCTAGCGGCCCCACCGGGGAGCTGTTTTTT,CASSDKGASGPTGELFF
TRBV9,13,NA,TRBJ2-1,NA,TGTGCCAGCAGCGCCCTAGATCTCAATGAGCAGTTCTTC,CASSALDLNEQFF
TRBV7-9,13,NA,TRBJ2-1,NA,TGTGCCAGCAGCTTAGCGGGGGGAGGAGAGCAGTTCTTC,CASSLAGGGEQFF
TRBV28,14,TRBD2,TRBJ2-7,NA,TGTGCCAGCAGTTGGACTAGCGGAACCTACGAGCAGTACTTC,CASSWTSGTYEQYF
TRBV7-3,15,TRBD2,TRBJ2-7,NA,TGTGCCAGCAGCTTCCCGGGACTAGCGTTCGACGAGCAGTACTTC,CASSFPGLAFDEQYF